Detailed here is one T cell receptor beta chain. V lost 3 bases, J lost 1 base, and 3 bases stayed unmatched. Germline V lookup: CDR1 MNHEY, CDR2 SMNVEV (reference sequence). The CDR3 covers 16 residues. This specimen belongs to a study of T-cell reconstitution after alpha-beta-depleted transplantation in children. TCRbeta library construction was performed incorporating unique molecular identifiers. TCRdb used MiXCR to reprocess the PCR reads, holding one entry per CDR3 protein. The data hold hundreds of thousands of distinct CDR3 sequences, with roughly 33% observed a single time. Specimen: PBMCs from the stem cell graft donor, collected from the stem cell graft. The rearrangement links TRBV27 to TRBJ2-2; 9 bases match TRBD1. The receptor was derived from a human donor who donated a stem cell graft to a child with aplastic anemia. CDR3 sequence: CASSFLGQGNTGELFF. In DNA form, the CDR3 reads TGTGCCAGCAGTTTCTTGGGACAGGGGAACACCGGGGAGCTGTTTTTT.